Each of the 21 T cell receptor beta chains below was sequenced from the same sample in a study of cytomegalovirus exposure and HLA in healthy donors. Researchers ran the PCR with 60 Vbeta and 13 Jbeta primers. Here immunoSEQ multiplex PCR was the method, and the copy in TCRdb shows in-frame clones only, minus some. This repertoire shows about 150,000 clones, 60% to 80% found once; its top ten account for over 9%. The specimen was PBMCs. The source is a man between 18 and 35 years old in good health and CMV-seropositive.

The gene calls are TRBV6-5 and TRBJ2-2; weak D call: TRBD1 (6 bases). Germline V gene sequence: CDR1 MNHEY, CDR2 SVGAGI. The CDR3 has 16 amino acids. Deletions cut 2 bases from V and 1 base from J, with 11 bases between. The CDR3 DNA is TGTGCCAGCAGTTACGGGGGACACTTGAACACCGGGGAGCTGTTTTTT. This gives the protein CASSYGGHLNTGELFF.

This sequence joins TRBV7-6 and TRBJ2-5; TRBD1 aligns across 8 bases. The end of the DNA aligns better with TRBJ2-7, so the J call may be wrong. The germline V gene has CDR1 SGHVS and CDR2 FNYEAQ. The CDR3 is 14 amino acids. The CDR3 is CASSQTGQAYEQYF. As DNA, the CDR3 is TGTGCCAGCAGCCAGACGGGACAGGCCTACGAGCAGTACTTC.

V gene TRBV7-9 combines with J gene TRBJ2-1; D gene uncertain. Looked up from germline, CDR1 is SEHNR and CDR2 is FQNEAQ (reference sequence). V shed 3 bases and J shed 2 bases, with 11 bases lying between them. This CDR3 is built from 15 residues. CDR3 protein: CASSLSLVTYNEQFF. The CDR3 DNA reads TGTGCCAGCAGCTTGTCACTTGTTACCTACAATGAGCAGTTCTTC.

The gene calls are TRBV9 and TRBJ1-6; D gene uncertain. The germline V and J ends were trimmed by 0 bases and 5 bases, with 6 bases remaining between them. Germline CDR1 SGDLS, CDR2 YYNGEE. This CDR3 is 14 amino acids long. The CDR3 protein is CASSVDQDNSPLHF. The DNA for the CDR3 is TGTGCCAGCAGCGTAGATCAGGATAATTCACCCCTCCACTTT.

The chain uses TRBV19 and TRBJ2-5; 11 bases are shared with TRBD2. V lost 2 bases to trimming and J lost 2 bases; unmatched junction nucleotides: 4. The CDR3 loop spans 16 amino acids. CDR1 LNHDA and CDR2 SQIVND come from the germline V gene (reference sequence). CDR3 DNA sequence: TGTGCCAGTAGTATAACTAGCGGGAGTTGGCAAGAGACCCAGTACTTC. Translated, it gives CASSITSGSWQETQYF.

The sample holds one count of this clone. The chain is built from TRBV7-9 and TRBJ1-1, with D tentatively TRBD1 (5 bases). CDR1 SEHNR and CDR2 FQNEAQ come from the germline V gene (reference sequence). This CDR3 is 14 amino acids long. The V and J ends lost 2 bases and 1 base respectively, with 8 bases between them. This chain's CDR3 is CASSLTGQNTEAFF. The CDR3 DNA follows: TGTGCCAGCAGCTTAACCGGACAGAACACTGAAGCTTTCTTT.

The DNA of the CDR3 is TGTGCCAGTAGTTTGGAGGACTATAGCAATCAGCCCCAGCATTTT. As protein: CASSLEDYSNQPQHF. V and J are TRBV19 and TRBJ1-5; no clear D. The CDR3 totals 15 residues. Germline V gene data show CDR1 as LNHDA and CDR2 as SQIVND (reference sequence). V lost 5 bases, J lost 0 bases, and 11 bases lay in between.

CDR3 in DNA: TGTGCCAGCACCGTGGGAGGGGAGGGCACTGAAGCTTTCTTT. This translates into CASTVGGEGTEAFF. The rearrangement joins TRBV7-9 to TRBJ1-1; possibly TRBD1 for D (5 bases). From germline, CDR1 is SEHNR and CDR2 FQNEAQ (reference sequence). The V gene lost 7 bases and the J gene lost 4 bases, with 16 bases spanning the gap. This CDR3 contains 14 residues.

The chain couples TRBV5-4 to TRBJ2-1; 10 nucleotides line up with TRBD2. The CDR3 has 16 residues. The junction had 8 bases not matched to a gene; V was cut back by 2 bases and J by 6 bases. Germline values: CDR1 SGHNT, CDR2 YYREEE (reference sequence). The CDR3 sequence: CASSFPSGSPPNEQFF. As DNA, the CDR3 is TGTGCCAGCAGCTTTCCTAGCGGGAGTCCCCCCAATGAGCAGTTCTTC. The full variable domain, rest sourced from reference TRBV5-4 and TRBJ2-1, is ETGVTQSPTHLIKTRGQQVTLRCSSQSGHNTVSWYQQALGQGPQFIFQYYREEENGRGNFPPRFSGLQFPNYSSELNVNALELDDSALYLCASSFPSGSPPNEQFFGPGTRLTVL.

In its sample, this clone was seen a few times. V and J are TRBV19 and TRBJ2-7; 8 nucleotides line up with TRBD2. The CDR3 is 15 amino acids. Germline CDR1 and CDR2: LNHDA and SQIVND (reference sequence). J was trimmed by 2 bases and V by 0 bases; bases with no gene match: 3. The chain's CDR3 is CASSIELAETYEQYF. CDR3 in DNA: TGTGCCAGTAGTATAGAACTAGCGGAAACCTACGAGCAGTACTTC.

This clone showed up just a few times. CDR3 DNA sequence: TGTGCCAGCAGCCCAGAGGGACTAGCGGGAGGGCTCGATGAGCAGTTCTTC. This gives the protein CASSPEGLAGGLDEQFF. The chain couples TRBV5-6 to TRBJ2-1; 16 bases fit TRBD2. CDR3 length: 17 residues. The V and J ends lost 4 bases and 8 bases, in that order; junction bases with no gene match: 9. CDR1 and CDR2 from the germline V gene are SGHDT and YYEEEE.

The chain has TRBV5-1 and TRBJ1-2; 12 bases line up with TRBD1. V lost 5 bases and J lost 8; bases outside the gene matches: 7. The CDR3 totals 14 residues. CDR1 is SGHRS, CDR2 YFSETQ, per germline. This CDR3 reads CASRGGQGAYGYTF. The CDR3 nucleotides are TGCGCCAGCAGGGGGGGACAGGGGGCGTACGGCTACACCTTC.

The J gene is TRBJ1-5, the V gene TRBV28, with a weak D call TRBD1 (5 bases). V gave up 4 bases and J gave up 2 bases, with 18 bases separating them. Looked up from germline, CDR1 is MDHEN and CDR2 is SYDVKM. CDR3 length: 17 residues. CDR3 protein: CASSSNGAGNGNQPQHF. The CDR3, as DNA: TGTGCCAGCAGTTCTAATGGGGCGGGAAACGGCAATCAGCCCCAGCATTTT.

This chain uses TRBV7-9 with TRBJ2-3, with D perhaps TRBD2 (7 bases). V lost 5 bases, J lost 6 bases, and 21 bases lay in between. This CDR3 region has 16 residues. Germline V gene lookup returns CDR1 SEHNR and CDR2 FQNEAQ (reference sequence). In nucleotides, the CDR3 is TGTGCCAGCAGCCCCCAGCTAGCGGTAAGGGGGGATACGCAGTATTTT. It codes for CASSPQLAVRGDTQYF.

The gene calls are TRBV28 and TRBJ2-1; weak D call: TRBD2 (6 bases). The CDR3 sequence is 12 residues long. The V gene lost 6 bases and the J gene lost 9 bases, with 12 bases spanning the gap. Germline lookup yields CDR1 MDHEN and CDR2 SYDVKM. Here the CDR3 DNA reads TGTGCCAGCAGGCCACTAGCACGTGAGCAGTTCTTC. Translated: CASRPLAREQFF.

Worth noting for this clone: One junction end does not reproduce the germline sequence, and a read error may be involved. The chain is built from TRBV11-3 and TRBJ2-3, with 13 bases lining up with TRBD2. This CDR3 comprises 13 residues. The germline gives CDR1 SGHNT, CDR2 YENEEA. Written as DNA, the CDR3 is TGTGCCAGCAGCGGACTAGCGGGAGATAGGCAGTATTTT. It translates to CASSGLAGDRQYF.

This clone has a handful of counts. The gene calls are TRBV10-1 and TRBJ2-7; tentative D call: TRBD1 (5 bases). The V gene's germline CDR1 is WNHNN and CDR2 SYGVQD (reference sequence). Deletions cut 0 bases from V and 3 bases from J, with 9 bases between. The CDR3 runs to 14 residues. In DNA, the CDR3 is TGCGCCAGCAGTGAGTCTACAGGAAGCTACGAGCAGTACTTC. The encoded protein is CASSESTGSYEQYF.

The chain employs TRBV18 and TRBJ2-1; no firm D call. CDR3 length: 12 residues. V was clipped by 4 bases and J by 9 bases, with 10 bases between them. Germline V gene sequence: CDR1 KGHSH, CDR2 LQKENI. In DNA form, the CDR3 reads TGTGCCAGCTCACAGAGACATATTGAGCAGTTCTTC. Encoded protein: CASSQRHIEQFF.

This chain connects TRBV7-8 to TRBJ1-3, with 8 nucleotides matching TRBD1. This CDR3 is built from 19 residues. CDR1 SGHVS and CDR2 FQNEAQ come from the germline V gene. With V trimmed by 1 base and J by 2 bases, 13 bases remained unmatched. The CDR3 DNA sequence: TGTGCCAGCAGCTTAGTTATCGGACCCAGGGGGCTGGCTGGAAACACCATATATTTT. Amino acids: CASSLVIGPRGLAGNTIYF.

Comments on this clone: The junction does not match germline at one end; this may be a read error. V is TRBV7-9 and J is TRBJ1-5; no definite D call. CDR1 and CDR2 from the germline V gene are SEHNR and FQNEAQ (reference sequence). The length of the CDR3 is 16 residues. The CDR3 bases are TGTGCCCGCAGCCTCTCCCCCGGCGGTAGCAATCAGCCCCAGCATTTT. It encodes CARSLSPGGSNQPQHF.

The chain couples TRBV14 to TRBJ2-1, with D possibly being TRBD1 (5 bases). The V end was cut by 2 bases, the J end by 7 bases, with 15 bases between. CDR3 length: 15 amino acids. Germline V gene data show CDR1 as SGHDN and CDR2 as FVKESK. The CDR3 protein is CASSQTGRGENEQFF. Here the CDR3 DNA reads TGTGCCAGCAGCCAAACAGGCAGAGGTGAAAATGAGCAGTTCTTC.